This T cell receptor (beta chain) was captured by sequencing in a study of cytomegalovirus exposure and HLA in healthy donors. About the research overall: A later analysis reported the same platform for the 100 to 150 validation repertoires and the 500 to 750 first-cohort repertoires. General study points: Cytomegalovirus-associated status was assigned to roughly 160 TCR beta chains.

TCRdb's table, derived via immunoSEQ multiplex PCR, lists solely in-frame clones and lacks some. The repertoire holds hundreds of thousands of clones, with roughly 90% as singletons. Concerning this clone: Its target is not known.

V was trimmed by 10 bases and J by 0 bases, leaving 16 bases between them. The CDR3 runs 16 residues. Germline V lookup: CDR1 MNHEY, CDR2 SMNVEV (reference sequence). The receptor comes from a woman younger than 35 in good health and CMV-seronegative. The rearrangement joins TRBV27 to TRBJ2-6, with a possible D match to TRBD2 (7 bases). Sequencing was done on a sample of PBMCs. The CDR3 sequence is CATRGGAYSGANVLTF. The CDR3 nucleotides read TGTGCCACACGAGGGGGGGCCTACTCTGGGGCCAACGTCCTGACTTTC.